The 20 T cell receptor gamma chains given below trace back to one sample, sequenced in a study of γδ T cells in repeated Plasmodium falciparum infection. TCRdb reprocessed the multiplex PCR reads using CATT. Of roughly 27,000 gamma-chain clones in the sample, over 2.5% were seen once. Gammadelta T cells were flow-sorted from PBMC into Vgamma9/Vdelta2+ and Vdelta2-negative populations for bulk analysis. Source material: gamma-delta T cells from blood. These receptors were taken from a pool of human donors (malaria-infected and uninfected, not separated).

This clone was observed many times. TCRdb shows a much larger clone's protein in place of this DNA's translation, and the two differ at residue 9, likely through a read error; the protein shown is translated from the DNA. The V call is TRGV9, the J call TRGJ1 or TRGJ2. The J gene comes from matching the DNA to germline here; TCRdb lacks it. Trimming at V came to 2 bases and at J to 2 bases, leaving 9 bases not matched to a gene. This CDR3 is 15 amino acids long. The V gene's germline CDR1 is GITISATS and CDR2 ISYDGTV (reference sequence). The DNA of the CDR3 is TGTGCCTTGTGGGAGGCGTACCGAGATTATTATAAGAAACTCTTT. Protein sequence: CALWEAYRDYYKKLF.

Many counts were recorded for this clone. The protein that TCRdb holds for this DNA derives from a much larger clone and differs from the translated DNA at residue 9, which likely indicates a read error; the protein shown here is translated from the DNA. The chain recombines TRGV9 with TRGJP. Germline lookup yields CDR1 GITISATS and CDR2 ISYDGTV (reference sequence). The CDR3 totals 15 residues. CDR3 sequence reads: CALWDQELCKKIKVF. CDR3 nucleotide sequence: TGTGCCTTGTGGGACCAAGAGTTGTGCAAAAAAATCAAGGTATTT.

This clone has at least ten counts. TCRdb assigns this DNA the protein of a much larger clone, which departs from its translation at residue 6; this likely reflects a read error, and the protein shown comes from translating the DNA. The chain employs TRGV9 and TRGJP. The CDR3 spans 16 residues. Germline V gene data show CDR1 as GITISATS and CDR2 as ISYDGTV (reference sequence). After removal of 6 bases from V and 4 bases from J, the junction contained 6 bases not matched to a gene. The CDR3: CALWRIQELGKKIKVF. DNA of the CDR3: TGTGCCTTGTGGAGAATTCAAGAGTTGGGCAAAAAAATCAAGGTATTT.

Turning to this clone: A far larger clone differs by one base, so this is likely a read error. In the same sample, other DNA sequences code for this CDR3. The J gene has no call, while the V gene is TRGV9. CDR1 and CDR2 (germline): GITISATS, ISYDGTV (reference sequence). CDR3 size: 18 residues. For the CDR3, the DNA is TGTGCCTTGTGGGAGGTGAGGAGAACTCCGACGACTTATTATAAGAAACTCTTC. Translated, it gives CALWEVRRTPTTYYKKLF.

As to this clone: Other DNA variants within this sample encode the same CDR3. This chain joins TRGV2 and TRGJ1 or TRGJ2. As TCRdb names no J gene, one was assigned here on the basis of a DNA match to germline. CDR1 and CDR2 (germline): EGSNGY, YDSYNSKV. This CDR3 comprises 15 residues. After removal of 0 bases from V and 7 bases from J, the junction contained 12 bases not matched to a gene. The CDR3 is CATWDGPKLQYKKLF. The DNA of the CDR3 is TGTGCCACCTGGGACGGGCCAAAGCTACAATATAAGAAACTCTTT.

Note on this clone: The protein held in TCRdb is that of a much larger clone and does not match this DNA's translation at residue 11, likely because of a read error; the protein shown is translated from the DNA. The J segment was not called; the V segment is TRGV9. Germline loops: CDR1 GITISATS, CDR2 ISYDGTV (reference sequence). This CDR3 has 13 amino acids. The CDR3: CALYELGKKIEVF. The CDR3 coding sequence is TGTGCCTTGTACGAGTTGGGCAAAAAAATCGAGGTATTT.

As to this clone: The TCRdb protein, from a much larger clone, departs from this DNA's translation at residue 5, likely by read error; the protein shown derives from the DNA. CDR3 DNA sequence: TGTGCCTTGTGGGGCCGTAATTCGAATTATTATAAGAAACTCTTT. Amino acids: CALWGRNSNYYKKLF. This sequence joins TRGV9 and TRGJ1 or TRGJ2. The J gene, missing from TCRdb, was assigned here through DNA to germline matching. Germline trimming cut 5 bases from V and 0 bases from J; bases unmatched to any gene: 10. The germline CDR1 and CDR2 sequences are GITISATS and ISYDGTV (reference sequence). This CDR3 is 15 amino acids long.

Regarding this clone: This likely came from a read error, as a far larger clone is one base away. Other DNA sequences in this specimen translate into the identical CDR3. The CDR3 DNA sequence: TGTGCCACCTGGGACGCATACGTTAAAGGATTTCAGCTCTTT. It translates to CATWDAYVKGFQLF. TRGV2 is the V gene, and the J gene was not called. The CDR3 length is 14 residues. Germline V lookup: CDR1 EGSNGY, CDR2 YDSYNSKV.

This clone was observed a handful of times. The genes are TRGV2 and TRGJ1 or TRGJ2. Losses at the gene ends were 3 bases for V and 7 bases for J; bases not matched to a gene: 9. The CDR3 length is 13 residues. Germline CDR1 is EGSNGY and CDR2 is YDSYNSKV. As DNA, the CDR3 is TGTGCCACCTGGGACCGGCTACAATATAAGAAACTCTTT. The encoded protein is CATWDRLQYKKLF.

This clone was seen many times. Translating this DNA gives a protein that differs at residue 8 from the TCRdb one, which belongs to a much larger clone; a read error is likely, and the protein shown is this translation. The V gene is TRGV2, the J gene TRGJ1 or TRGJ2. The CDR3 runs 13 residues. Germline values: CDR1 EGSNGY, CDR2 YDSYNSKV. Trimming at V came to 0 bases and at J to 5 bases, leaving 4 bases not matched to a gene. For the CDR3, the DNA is TGTGCCACCTGGGACGGGGTAAATTATAAGAAACTCTTT. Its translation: CATWDGVNYKKLF.

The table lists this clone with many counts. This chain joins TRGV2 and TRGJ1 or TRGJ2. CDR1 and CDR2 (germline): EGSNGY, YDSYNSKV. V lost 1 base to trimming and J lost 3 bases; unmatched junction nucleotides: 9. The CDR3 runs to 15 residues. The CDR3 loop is CATWDGPPVYYKKLF. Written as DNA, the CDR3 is TGTGCCACCTGGGACGGACCTCCTGTTTATTATAAGAAACTCTTT.

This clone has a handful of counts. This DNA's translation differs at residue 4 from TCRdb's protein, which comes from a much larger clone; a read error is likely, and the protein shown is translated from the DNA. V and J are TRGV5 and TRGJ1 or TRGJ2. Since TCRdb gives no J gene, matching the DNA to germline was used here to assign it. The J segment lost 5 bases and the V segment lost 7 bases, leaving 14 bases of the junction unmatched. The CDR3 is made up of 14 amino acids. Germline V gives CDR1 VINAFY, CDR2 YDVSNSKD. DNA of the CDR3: TGTGCCACCTGTGCCACGCATGAAGATTATAAGAAACTCTTT. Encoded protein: CATCATHEDYKKLF.

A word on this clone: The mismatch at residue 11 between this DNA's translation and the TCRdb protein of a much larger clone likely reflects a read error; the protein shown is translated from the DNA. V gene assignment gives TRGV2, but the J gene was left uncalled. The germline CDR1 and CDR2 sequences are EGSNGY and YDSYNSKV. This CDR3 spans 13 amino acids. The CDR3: CATWDGVYYKELF. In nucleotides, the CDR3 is TGTGCCACCTGGGACGGGGTATATTATAAGGAACTCTTT.

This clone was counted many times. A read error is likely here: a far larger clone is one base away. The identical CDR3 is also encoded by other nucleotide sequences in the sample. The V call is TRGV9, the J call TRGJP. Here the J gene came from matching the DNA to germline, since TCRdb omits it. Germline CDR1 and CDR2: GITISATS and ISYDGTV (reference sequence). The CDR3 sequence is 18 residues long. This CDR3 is CALWEVRTPRLGKKIKVF. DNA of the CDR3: TGTGCCTTGTGGGAGGTAAGAACGCCCCGGTTGGGCAAAAAGATCAAGGTATTT.

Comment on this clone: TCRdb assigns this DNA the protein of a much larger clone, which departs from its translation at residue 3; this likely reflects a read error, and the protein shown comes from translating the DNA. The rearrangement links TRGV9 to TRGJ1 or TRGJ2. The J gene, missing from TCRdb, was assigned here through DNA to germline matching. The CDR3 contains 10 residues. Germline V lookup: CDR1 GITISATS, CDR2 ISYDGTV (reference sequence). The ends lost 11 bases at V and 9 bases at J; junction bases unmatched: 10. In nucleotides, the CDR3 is TGTGCCTCCAGGACTCCTAAGAAACTCTTT. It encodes CASRTPKKLF.

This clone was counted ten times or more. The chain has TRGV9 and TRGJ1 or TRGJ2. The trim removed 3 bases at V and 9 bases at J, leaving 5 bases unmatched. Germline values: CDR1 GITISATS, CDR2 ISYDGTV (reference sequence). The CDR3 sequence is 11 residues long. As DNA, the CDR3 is TGTGCCTTGTGGGAGCGATGTAAGAAACTCTTT. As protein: CALWERCKKLF.

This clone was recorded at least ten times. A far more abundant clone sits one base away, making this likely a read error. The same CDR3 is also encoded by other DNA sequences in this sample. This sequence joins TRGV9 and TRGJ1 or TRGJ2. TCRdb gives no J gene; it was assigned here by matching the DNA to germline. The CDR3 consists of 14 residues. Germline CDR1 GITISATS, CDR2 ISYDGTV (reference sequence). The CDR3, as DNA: TGTGCCCTGTGGGAGGTGTTCGACGATTATAAGAAACTCTTT. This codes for CALWEVFDDYKKLF.

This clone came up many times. The CDR3 spells CATWQKSWDDKKLF. CDR3 DNA: TGTGCCACCTGGCAAAAATCGTGGGACGACAAGAAACTCTTT. V is TRGV8 and J is TRGJ1 or TRGJ2. Matching the DNA to germline supplied the J gene, which TCRdb does not give. Germline trimming cut 6 bases from V and 10 bases from J; bases unmatched to any gene: 18. The germline V gene has CDR1 VENAVY and CDR2 YDSYNSRV. CDR3 size: 14 residues.

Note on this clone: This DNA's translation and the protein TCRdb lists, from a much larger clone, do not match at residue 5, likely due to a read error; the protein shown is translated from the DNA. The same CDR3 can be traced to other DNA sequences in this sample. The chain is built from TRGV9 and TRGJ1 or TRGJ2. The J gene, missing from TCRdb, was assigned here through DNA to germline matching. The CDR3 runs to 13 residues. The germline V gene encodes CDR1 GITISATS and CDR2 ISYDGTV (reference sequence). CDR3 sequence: CALWGVRGYKKLF. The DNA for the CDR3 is TGTGCCTTGTGGGGGGTGCGGGGTTATAAGAAACTCTTT.

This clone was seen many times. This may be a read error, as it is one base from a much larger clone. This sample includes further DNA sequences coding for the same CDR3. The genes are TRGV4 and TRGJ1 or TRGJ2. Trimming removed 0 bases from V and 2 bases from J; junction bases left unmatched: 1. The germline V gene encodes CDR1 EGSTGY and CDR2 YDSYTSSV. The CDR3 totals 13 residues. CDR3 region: CATWDGDYYKKLF. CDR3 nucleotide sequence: TGTGCCACCTGGGATGGGGATTATTATAAGAAACTCTTT.